This T cell receptor (beta chain) was sequenced for a study of T cells after posttransplantation cyclophosphamide. The study, taken as a whole, reports: After PTCy, TRB diversity resembled that of CNI/methotrexate controls. Donor-recipient repertoire similarity was low at 1-2 months, rising over year one.

Clones were read by immunoSEQ multiplex PCR, and TCRdb kept only the in-frame ones, dropping some. This repertoire shows 28,000 or so clones, around 86% found once; its top ten account for about 3.5%. The CDR3 consists of 17 residues. Trimming removed 1 base at V and 0 bases at J, with 15 bases between. Per the germline V gene, CDR1 is SEHNR and CDR2 is FQNEAQ (reference sequence). This related bone marrow graft donor gave peripheral blood on the day of marrow donation. Regarding this clone: What it binds is not known.

Sequencing was done on a sample of PBMCs. The chain couples TRBV7-9 to TRBJ2-5; D unresolved. The source of this sequence is a man aged 50 to 60. The CDR3 DNA reads as TGTGCCAGCAGCTTAGTCTCTGGCACGATCCACCAAGAGACCCAGTACTTC. It codes for CASSLVSGTIHQETQYF.